This TCR beta chain was identified in a study of OX40 agonist ivuxolimab in advanced cancers. Study information: The study gave patients intravenous ivuxolimab at 0.01 to 10 mg/kg every 2 weeks.

The table came from immunoSEQ multiplex PCR; TCRdb's copy has only in-frame clones and leaves some out. The sample lists some 21,000 clones, around 89% occurring once. The origin of this receptor is an adult with an advanced solid tumor such as melanoma, head and neck, liver or kidney cancer. Sequenced here: CD4+ or CD8+ T cells sorted from blood, sampled in a trial of the OX40 agonist ivuxolimab.

In DNA, the CDR3 is TGTGCCAGCAGCCAGCACCAGGGGGTCGAGCAGTACTTC. Its translation is CASSQHQGVEQYF. The chain carries TRBV5-4 and TRBJ2-7; 7 nucleotides align to TRBD1. Per germline, CDR1 SGHNT and CDR2 YYREEE (reference sequence). V was pared by 4 bases and J by 6 bases, with 7 bases of the junction left unmatched. This CDR3 region has 13 residues. Drawing the rest from reference TRBV5-4 and TRBJ2-7, the complete variable domain is ETGVTQSPTHLIKTRGQQVTLRCSSQSGHNTVSWYQQALGQGPQFIFQYYREEENGRGNFPPRFSGLQFPNYSSELNVNALELDDSALYLCASSQHQGVEQYFGPGTRLTVT.